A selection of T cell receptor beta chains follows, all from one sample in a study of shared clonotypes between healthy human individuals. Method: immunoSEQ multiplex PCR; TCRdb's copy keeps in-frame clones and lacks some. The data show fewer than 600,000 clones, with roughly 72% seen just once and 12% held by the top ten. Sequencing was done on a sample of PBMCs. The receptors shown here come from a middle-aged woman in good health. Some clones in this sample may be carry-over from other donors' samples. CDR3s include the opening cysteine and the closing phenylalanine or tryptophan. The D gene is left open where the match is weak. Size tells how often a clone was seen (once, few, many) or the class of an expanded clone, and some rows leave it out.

CASSLVSGADGQPQHF,TGTGCCAGCAGCTTAGTGTCAGGGGCGGATGGTCAGCCCCAGCATTTT,.,TRBV7-2,.,TRBJ1-5
CASSWTGEYGYTF,TGTGCCAGCAGTTGGACAGGGGAGTATGGCTACACCTTC,.,TRBV7-9,TRBD1,TRBJ1-2
CASSVDAGRNIQYF,TGTGCCAGCAGCGTGGATGCAGGGCGAAACATTCAGTACTTC,.,TRBV6-4,.,TRBJ2-4
CASSILGGSMVGELFF,TGTGCCAGTAGTATTCTCGGGGGTTCCATGGTCGGGGAGCTGTTTTTT,.,TRBV19,.,TRBJ2-2
CASSLSGTEKLFF,TGTGCCAGCAGTTTATCGGGGACTGAAAAACTGTTTTTT,many,TRBV28,.,TRBJ1-4
CASSSLGGGYNEQFF,TGTGCCAGCAGCTCCCTGGGGGGCGGATACAATGAGCAGTTCTTC,.,TRBV7-3,.,TRBJ2-1
CASSLSGLAGGPSRYNEQFF,TGTGCCAGCAGCTTAAGCGGCCTAGCGGGAGGGCCCTCGCGGTACAATGAGCAGTTCTTC,.,TRBV7-3,TRBD2,TRBJ2-1
CASSSNPSTDTQYF,TGTGCCAGCAGTAGCAATCCAAGCACAGATACGCAGTATTTT,.,TRBV2,.,TRBJ2-3
CASRRQGGDEQFF,TGTGCCAGTCGCAGGCAGGGAGGGGATGAGCAGTTCTTC,once,TRBV27,TRBD2,TRBJ2-1
CASSQPGQGNSGANVLTF,TGCGCCAGCAGCCAACCGGGACAGGGGAACTCTGGGGCCAACGTCCTGACTTTC,many,TRBV4-1,TRBD1,TRBJ2-6
CASYFGGPKVSGANEKLFF,TGTGCCAGCTACTTCGGGGGCCCCAAGGTATCGGGCGCTAATGAAAAACTGTTTTTT,.,TRBV18,.,TRBJ1-4
CASSSDSATNEKLFF,TGTGCCAGCAGTTCGGACAGTGCAACTAATGAAAAACTGTTTTTT,.,TRBV6-5,.,TRBJ1-4
CAISEPSGFPSTDTQYF,TGTGCCATCAGCGAACCTAGCGGATTCCCTAGCACAGATACGCAGTATTTT,.,TRBV6-1,TRBD2,TRBJ2-3
CASSQVGRGANQPQHF,TGCGCCAGCAGCCAAGTAGGGAGGGGCGCGAATCAGCCCCAGCATTTT,.,TRBV4-1,.,TRBJ1-5